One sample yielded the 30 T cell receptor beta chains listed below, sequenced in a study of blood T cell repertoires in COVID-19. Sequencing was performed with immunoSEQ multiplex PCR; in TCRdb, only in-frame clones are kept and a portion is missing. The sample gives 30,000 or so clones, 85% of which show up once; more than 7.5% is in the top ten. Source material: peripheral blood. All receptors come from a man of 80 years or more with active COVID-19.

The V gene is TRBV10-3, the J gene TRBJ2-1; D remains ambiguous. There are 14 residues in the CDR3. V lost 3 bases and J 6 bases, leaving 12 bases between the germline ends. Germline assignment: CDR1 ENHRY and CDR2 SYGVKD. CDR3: CAISELRVPNEQFF. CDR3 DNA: TGTGCCATCAGTGAACTCCGGGTTCCCAATGAGCAGTTCTTC.

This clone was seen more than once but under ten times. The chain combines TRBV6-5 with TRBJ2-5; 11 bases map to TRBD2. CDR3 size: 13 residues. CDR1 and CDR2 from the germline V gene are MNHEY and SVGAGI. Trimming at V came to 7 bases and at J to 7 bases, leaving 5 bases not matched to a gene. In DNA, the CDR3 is TGTGCCAGCATTAGCGGGGGGGTTGGGACCCAGTACTTC. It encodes CASISGGVGTQYF.

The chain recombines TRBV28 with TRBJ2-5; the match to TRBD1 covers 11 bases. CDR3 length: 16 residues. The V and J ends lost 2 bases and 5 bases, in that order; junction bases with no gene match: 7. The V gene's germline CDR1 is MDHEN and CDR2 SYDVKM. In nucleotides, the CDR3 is TGTGCCAGCAGTTTACTTGGGACAGGGGGAAGGGAGACCCAGTACTTC. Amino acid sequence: CASSLLGTGGRETQYF.

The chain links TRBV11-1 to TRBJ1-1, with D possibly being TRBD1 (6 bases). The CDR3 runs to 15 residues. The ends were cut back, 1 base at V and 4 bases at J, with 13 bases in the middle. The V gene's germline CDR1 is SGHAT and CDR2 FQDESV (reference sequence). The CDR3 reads CASSLGGGAGTEAFF. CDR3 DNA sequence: TGTGCCAGCAGCTTAGGTGGGGGCGCGGGCACTGAAGCTTTCTTT.

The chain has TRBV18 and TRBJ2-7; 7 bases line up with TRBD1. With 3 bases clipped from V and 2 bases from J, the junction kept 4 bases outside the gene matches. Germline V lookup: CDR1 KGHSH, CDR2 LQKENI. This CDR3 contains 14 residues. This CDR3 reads CASSPGTEPYEQYF. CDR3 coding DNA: TGTGCCAGCTCACCCGGGACAGAACCCTACGAGCAGTACTTC.

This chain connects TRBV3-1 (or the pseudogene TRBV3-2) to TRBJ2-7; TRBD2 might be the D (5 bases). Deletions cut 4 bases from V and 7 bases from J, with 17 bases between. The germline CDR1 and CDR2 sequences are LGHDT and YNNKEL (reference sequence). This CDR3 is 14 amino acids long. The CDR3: CASSPRPSQREQYF. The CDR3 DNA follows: TGTGCCAGCAGCCCCCGCCCTTCACAGCGGGAGCAGTACTTC.

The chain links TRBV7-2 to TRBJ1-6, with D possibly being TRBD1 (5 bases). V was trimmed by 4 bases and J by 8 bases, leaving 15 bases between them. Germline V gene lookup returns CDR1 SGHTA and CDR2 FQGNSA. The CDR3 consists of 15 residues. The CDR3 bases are TGTGCCAGCAGCTGGGGCACAGGTACCGATTCACCCCTCCACTTT. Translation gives CASSWGTGTDSPLHF.

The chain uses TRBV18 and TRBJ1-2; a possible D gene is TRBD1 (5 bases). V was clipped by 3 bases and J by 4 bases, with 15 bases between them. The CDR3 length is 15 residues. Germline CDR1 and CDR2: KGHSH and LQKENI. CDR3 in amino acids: CASSPDGTSSYGYTF. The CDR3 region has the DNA TGTGCCAGCTCACCGGACGGGACTTCCTCCTATGGCTACACCTTC.

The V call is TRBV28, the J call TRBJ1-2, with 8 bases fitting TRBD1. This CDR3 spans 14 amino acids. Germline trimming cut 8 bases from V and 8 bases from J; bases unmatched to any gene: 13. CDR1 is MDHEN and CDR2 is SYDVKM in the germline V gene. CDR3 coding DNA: TGTGCCAGCGAAACCGGACAGGGCGGGCGGGGCTACACCTTC. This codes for CASETGQGGRGYTF.

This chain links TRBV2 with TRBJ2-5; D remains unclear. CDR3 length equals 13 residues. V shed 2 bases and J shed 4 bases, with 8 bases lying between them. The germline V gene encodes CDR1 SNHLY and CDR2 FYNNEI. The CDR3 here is CASSEQAPETQYF. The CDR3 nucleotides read TGTGCCAGCAGTGAACAGGCTCCAGAGACCCAGTACTTC.

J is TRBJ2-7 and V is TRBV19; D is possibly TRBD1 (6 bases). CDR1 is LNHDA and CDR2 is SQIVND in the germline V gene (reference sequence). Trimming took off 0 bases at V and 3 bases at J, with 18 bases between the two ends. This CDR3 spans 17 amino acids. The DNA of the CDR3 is TGTGCCAGTAGTATAGATATCCGGGCAGGGGACCTCTACGAGCAGTACTTC. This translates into CASSIDIRAGDLYEQYF.

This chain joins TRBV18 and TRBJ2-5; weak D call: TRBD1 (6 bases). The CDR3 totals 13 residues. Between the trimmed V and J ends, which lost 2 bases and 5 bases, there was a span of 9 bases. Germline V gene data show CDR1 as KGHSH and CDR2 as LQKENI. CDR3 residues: CASSPDRPETQYF. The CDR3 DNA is TGTGCCAGCTCACCAGACAGGCCGGAGACCCAGTACTTC.

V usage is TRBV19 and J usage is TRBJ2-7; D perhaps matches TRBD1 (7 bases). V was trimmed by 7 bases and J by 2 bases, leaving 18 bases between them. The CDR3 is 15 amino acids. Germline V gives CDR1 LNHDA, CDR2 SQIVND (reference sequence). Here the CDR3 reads CASMGAQGGTYEQYF. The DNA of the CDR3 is TGTGCCAGTATGGGGGCGCAGGGGGGAACCTACGAGCAGTACTTC.

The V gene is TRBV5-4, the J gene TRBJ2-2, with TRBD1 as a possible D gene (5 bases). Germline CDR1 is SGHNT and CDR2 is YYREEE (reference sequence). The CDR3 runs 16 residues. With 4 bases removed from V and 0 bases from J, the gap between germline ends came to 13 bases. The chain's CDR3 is CASSPAGRTNTGELFF. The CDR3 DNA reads TGTGCCAGCAGCCCGGCAGGGCGGACGAACACCGGGGAGCTGTTTTTT.

CDR3 DNA sequence: TGTGCCATCAGTGATCAGGGGACAGGGTTGATCACTGAAGCTTTCTTT. The encoded protein is CAISDQGTGLITEAFF. The J gene is TRBJ1-1, the V gene TRBV10-3; 9 bases align to TRBD1. The V and J ends lost 3 bases and 4 bases, in that order; junction bases with no gene match: 9. This CDR3 comprises 16 residues. Germline CDR1 reads ENHRY; CDR2 reads SYGVKD.

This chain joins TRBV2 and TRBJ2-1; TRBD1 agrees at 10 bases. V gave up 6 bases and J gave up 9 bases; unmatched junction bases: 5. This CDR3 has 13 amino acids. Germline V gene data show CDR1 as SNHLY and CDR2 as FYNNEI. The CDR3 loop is CASSETGGGEQFF. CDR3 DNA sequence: TGTGCCAGCAGCGAGACAGGGGGCGGTGAGCAGTTCTTC.

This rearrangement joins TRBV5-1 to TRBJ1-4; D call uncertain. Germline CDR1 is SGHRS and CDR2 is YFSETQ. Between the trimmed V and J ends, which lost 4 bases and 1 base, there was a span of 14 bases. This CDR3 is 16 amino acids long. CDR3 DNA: TGCGCCAGCAGCCCACGCCCGTCAGGAACTAATGAAAAACTGTTTTTT. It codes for CASSPRPSGTNEKLFF. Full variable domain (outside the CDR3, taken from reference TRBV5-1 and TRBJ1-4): KAGVTQTPRYLIKTRGQQVTLSCSPISGHRSVSWYQQTPGQGLQFLFEYFSETQRNKGNFPGRFSGRQFSNSRSEMNVSTLELGDSALYLCASSPRPSGTNEKLFFGSGTQLSVL.

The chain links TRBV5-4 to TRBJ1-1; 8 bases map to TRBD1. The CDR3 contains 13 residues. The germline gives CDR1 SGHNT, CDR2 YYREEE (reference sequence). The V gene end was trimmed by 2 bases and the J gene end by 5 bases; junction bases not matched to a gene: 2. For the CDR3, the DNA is TGTGCCAGCAGCTTACAGGGGGGGACTGAAGCTTTCTTT. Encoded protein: CASSLQGGTEAFF. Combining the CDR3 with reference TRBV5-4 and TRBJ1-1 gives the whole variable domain ETGVTQSPTHLIKTRGQQVTLRCSSQSGHNTVSWYQQALGQGPQFIFQYYREEENGRGNFPPRFSGLQFPNYSSELNVNALELDDSALYLCASSLQGGTEAFFGQGTRLTVV.

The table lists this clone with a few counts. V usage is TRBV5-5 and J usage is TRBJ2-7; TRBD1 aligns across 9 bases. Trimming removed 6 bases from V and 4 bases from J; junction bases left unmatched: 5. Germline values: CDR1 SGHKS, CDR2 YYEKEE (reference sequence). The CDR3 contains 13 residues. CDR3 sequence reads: CASMGQGPYEQYF. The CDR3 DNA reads TGTGCCAGCATGGGACAGGGCCCTTACGAGCAGTACTTC.

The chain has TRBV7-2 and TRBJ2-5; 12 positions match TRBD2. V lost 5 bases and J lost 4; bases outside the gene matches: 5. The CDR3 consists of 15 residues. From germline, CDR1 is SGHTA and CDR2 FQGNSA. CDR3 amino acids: CASSPGLAGTETQYF. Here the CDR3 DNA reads TGTGCCAGCAGCCCCGGACTAGCGGGGACAGAGACCCAGTACTTC.

The chain's CDR3 is CAISEQGNTDTQYF. CDR3 coding DNA: TGTGCCATCAGTGAGCAGGGGAACACAGATACGCAGTATTTT. The chain couples TRBV10-3 to TRBJ2-3; D perhaps matches TRBD1 (6 bases). With 2 bases removed from V and 2 bases from J, the gap between germline ends came to 8 bases. The CDR3 spans 14 residues. From germline, CDR1 is ENHRY and CDR2 SYGVKD.

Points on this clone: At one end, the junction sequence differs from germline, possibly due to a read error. The CDR3 coding sequence is TGTGCCAGCACCTTAAGTCGTGCTAGCGGGGGCGAGCAGTACTTC. It translates to CASTLSRASGGEQYF. The chain carries TRBV11-1 and TRBJ2-7; 10 nucleotides align to TRBD2. This CDR3 spans 15 amino acids. CDR1 and CDR2 from the germline V gene are SGHAT and FQDESV (reference sequence).

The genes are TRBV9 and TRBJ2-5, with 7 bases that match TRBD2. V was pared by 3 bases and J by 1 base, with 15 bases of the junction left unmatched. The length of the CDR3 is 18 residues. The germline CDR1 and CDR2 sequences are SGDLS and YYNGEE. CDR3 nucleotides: TGTGCCAGCAGCGCATTCCGTGTTGGCGGGGGATTCCAAGAGACCCAGTACTTC. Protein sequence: CASSAFRVGGGFQETQYF.

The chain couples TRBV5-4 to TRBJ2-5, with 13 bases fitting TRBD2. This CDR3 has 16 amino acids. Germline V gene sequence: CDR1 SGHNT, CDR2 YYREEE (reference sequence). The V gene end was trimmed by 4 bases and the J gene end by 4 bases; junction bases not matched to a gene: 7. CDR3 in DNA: TGTGCCAGCAGCCCACCGGGACTAGCGGGGACAGAGACCCAGTACTTC. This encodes CASSPPGLAGTETQYF.

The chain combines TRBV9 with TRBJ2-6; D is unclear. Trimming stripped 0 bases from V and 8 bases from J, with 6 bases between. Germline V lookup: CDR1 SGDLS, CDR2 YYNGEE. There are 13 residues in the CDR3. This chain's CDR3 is CASSVGSTNVLTF. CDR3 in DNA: TGTGCCAGCAGCGTAGGAAGCACCAACGTCCTGACTTTC.

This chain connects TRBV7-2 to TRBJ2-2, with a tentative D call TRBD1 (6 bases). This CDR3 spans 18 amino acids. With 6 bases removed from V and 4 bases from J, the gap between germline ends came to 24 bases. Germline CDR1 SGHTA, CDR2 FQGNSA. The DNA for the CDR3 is TGTGCCAGCAGTCAAAGAAGGGCAGGGGACAAAGGCACCGGGGAGCTGTTTTTT. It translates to CASSQRRAGDKGTGELFF. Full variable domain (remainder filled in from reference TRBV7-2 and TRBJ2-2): GAGVSQSPSNKVTEKGKDVELRCDPISGHTALYWYRQSLGQGLEFLIYFQGNSAPDKSGLPSDRFSAERTGGSVSTLTIQRTQQEDSAVYLCASSQRRAGDKGTGELFFGEGSRLTVL.

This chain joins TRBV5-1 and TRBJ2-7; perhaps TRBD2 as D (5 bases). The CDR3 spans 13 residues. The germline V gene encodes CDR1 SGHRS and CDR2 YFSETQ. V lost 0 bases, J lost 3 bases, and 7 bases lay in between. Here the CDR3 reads CASSLGGYYEQYF. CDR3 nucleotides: TGCGCCAGCAGCTTGGGAGGGTACTACGAGCAGTACTTC.

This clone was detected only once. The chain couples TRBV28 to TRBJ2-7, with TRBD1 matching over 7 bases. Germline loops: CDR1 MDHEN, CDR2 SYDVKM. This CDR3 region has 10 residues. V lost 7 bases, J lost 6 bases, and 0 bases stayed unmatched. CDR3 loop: CASKGAEQYF. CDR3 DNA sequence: TGTGCCAGCAAGGGGGCCGAGCAGTACTTC.

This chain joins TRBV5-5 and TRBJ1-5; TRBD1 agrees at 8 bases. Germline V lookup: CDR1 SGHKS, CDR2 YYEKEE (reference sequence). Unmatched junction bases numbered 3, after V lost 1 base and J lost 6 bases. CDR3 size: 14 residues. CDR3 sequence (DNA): TGTGCCAGCAGCTTGTACAGGGGGGGTCAGCCCCAGCATTTT. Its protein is CASSLYRGGQPQHF.

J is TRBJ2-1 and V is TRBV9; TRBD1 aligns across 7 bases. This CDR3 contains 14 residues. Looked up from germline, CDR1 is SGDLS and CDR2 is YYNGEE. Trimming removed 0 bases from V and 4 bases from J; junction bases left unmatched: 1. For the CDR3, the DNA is TGTGCCAGCAGCGTAGCGACAGGGTACAATGAGCAGTTCTTC. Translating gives CASSVATGYNEQFF.